This T cell receptor beta chain derives from a study of neurological immune-mediated disorders. Germline CDR1 and CDR2: ENHRY and SYGVKD. Trimming left V 10 bases short and J 9 bases short, with 22 bases between. This CDR3 has 13 residues. This clonotype has a count of ten or more. Whenever a sequencing run was performed, it yielded over 190 million TCR-beta sequences from 15-18 subjects. Each CDR3 protein gets one entry after TCRdb re-called the 5' RACE reads with MiXCR. This table has around 80,000 distinct CDR3 sequences, over 9% appearing once. Volunteers at a blood bank in Maryland, USA, were the healthy controls.

This sequence was found in a man aged 35 to 55 in good health. V gene TRBV10-3 combines with J gene TRBJ2-7; unclear D gene. The sequenced sample was PBMCs. The CDR3 region has the DNA TGTGCCACGGCCCTAGGAACGAATGGCGGGCAGTACTTC. This encodes CATALGTNGGQYF.